The clone carrying this TCR beta chain was recorded many times. As yet, its antigen is unknown. The source of the sample is a study of T cells after yellow fever vaccination. The trim removed 3 bases at V and 7 bases at J, leaving 4 bases unmatched. This CDR3 has 13 amino acids. The V gene's germline CDR1 is SGHTA and CDR2 FQGNSA. MiXCR, run by TCRdb on the 5' RACE reads, gives a single entry per CDR3 protein. The data show 300,000 to 350,000 distinct CDR3 sequences, with around 10% seen just once and under 4% held by the top ten. General study findings and limits: A limited proportion of clonotypes was detected within both the CD4 and CD8 compartments. Researchers report a weaker secondary response that nonetheless peaked faster, day 5 versus 15. In FACS-sorted repertoires, abundant clonotypes from the bulk population could appear as contaminants. Post-booster samples contained most primary-vaccination clones (approximately 96% CD4, roughly 88% CD8).

Material: CD4+ T cells sorted from PBMCs, obtained 45 days after the yellow fever booster vaccination. The chain recombines TRBV7-2 with TRBJ2-7, with 9 bases matching TRBD2. This TCR came from a man aged 18 to 29 who received the YFV17D yellow fever vaccine. Here the CDR3 DNA reads TGTGCCAGCAGCTTCGCGGGGGGGCGGGAGCAGTACTTC. This sequence encodes CASSFAGGREQYF.